Listed below are T cell receptor beta chains from one sample, sequenced in a study of T cell responses to AZD1222 COVID-19 vaccine. Assay used: immunoSEQ multiplex PCR; TCRdb lists only in-frame clones, some missing. This table has 100,000 to 150,000 clones, 84% appearing once. The source material was peripheral blood, sampled 28 days after the second AZD1222 dose. The receptors come from an adult who received the AZD1222 COVID-19 vaccine. CDR3s include the opening cysteine and the closing phenylalanine or tryptophan. The D gene is left open where the match is weak. Where a row states a size, it is once, few, many or the class of an expanded clone; other rows omit it.

j_call | v_call | d_call | clone_size | cdr3_aa | cdr3_nt
TRBJ1-5 | TRBV19 | TRBD1 | - | CASSTGTGGRVSNQPQHF | TGTGCCAGTAGCACCGGGACAGGGGGACGGGTAAGCAATCAGCCCCAGCATTTT
TRBJ1-2 | TRBV15 | TRBD1 | - | CATSSRTGALGGYTF | TGTGCCACCAGCAGCCGGACAGGGGCGTTGGGTGGCTACACCTTC
TRBJ2-7 | TRBV19 | - | - | CASTAGRGAYEQYF | TGTGCCAGTACCGCAGGCAGGGGTGCCTACGAGCAGTACTTC
TRBJ2-5 | TRBV7-7 | - | - | CASSLGLQETQYF | TGTGCTAGCAGCTTGGGCTTGCAAGAGACCCAGTACTTC
TRBJ1-2 | TRBV10-2 | - | - | CASSEGNYGYTF | TGCGCCAGCAGTGAGGGCAACTATGGCTACACCTTC
TRBJ1-1 | TRBV6-5 | TRBD1 | - | CASSYSRTGVTEAFF | TGTGCCAGCAGTTACTCGAGGACAGGGGTTACTGAAGCTTTCTTT
TRBJ2-6 | TRBV11-2 | - | few | CASSGGGANVLTF | TGTGCCAGCAGCGGGGGTGGGGCCAACGTCCTGACTTTC
TRBJ2-3 | TRBV7-3 | - | - | CASSSTFGPQYF | TGTGCCAGCAGCTCCACCTTTGGACCGCAGTATTTT
TRBJ2-7 | TRBV27 | - | once | CASSLSGSPPRF | TGTGCCAGCAGTTTATCGGGTTCCCCCCCCCGCTTC
TRBJ2-7 | TRBV7-9 | - | once | CASSLSAGDGEQYF | TGTGCCAGCAGCTTATCGGCAGGGGACGGCGAGCAGTACTTC
TRBJ1-5 | TRBV12-3/TRBV12-4 | TRBD1 | - | CASSRTGWQPQHF | TGTGCCAGCAGTAGGACAGGCTGGCAGCCCCAGCATTTT
TRBJ2-7 | TRBV2 | - | - | CASSRDGSYEQYF | TGTGCCAGCAGCCGGGACGGTTCCTACGAGCAGTACTTC
TRBJ2-3 | TRBV24-1 | - | - | CATSDFSGYNTQYF | TGTGCCACCAGTGATTTCTCGGGGTATAATACGCAGTATTTT
TRBJ1-3 | TRBV13 | - | - | CASSLPSTGNTIYF | TGTGCCAGCAGCTTACCCAGTACTGGAAACACCATATATTTT
TRBJ1-6 | TRBV7-6 | - | - | CASSSGIGASPLHF | TGTGCCAGCAGCTCCGGAATCGGCGCTTCACCCCTCCACTTT
TRBJ2-7 | TRBV3-1/TRBV3-2 | TRBD1 | - | CASSPGQGGSYEQYF | TGTGCCAGCAGCCCTGGACAGGGCGGCTCCTACGAGCAGTACTTC
TRBJ1-2 | TRBV28 | - | - | CASSQGGVRTNYGYTF | TGTGCCAGCAGTCAAGGGGGGGTCAGAACTAACTATGGCTACACCTTC
TRBJ2-5 | TRBV30 | - | - | CAWSVLYDRGTQYF | TGTGCCTGGAGTGTACTATATGACCGTGGGACCCAGTACTTC
TRBJ2-5 | TRBV27 | TRBD2 | - | CASSPIRAGEKETQYF | TGTGCCAGCAGCCCCATTCGGGCGGGGGAAAAAGAGACCCAGTACTTC
TRBJ2-1 | TRBV4-3 | TRBD1 | - | CASSQTGNEQFF | TGCGCCAGCAGCCAGACAGGGAATGAGCAGTTCTTC
TRBJ2-5 | TRBV11-3 | - | - | CASSLAAGQETQYF | TGTGCCAGCAGCTTAGCTGCAGGGCAAGAGACCCAGTACTTC
TRBJ1-1 | TRBV6-4 | - | - | CASSDSSVRQFRPNTEAFF | TGTGCCAGCAGTGACTCGTCAGTAAGACAATTCCGCCCGAACACTGAAGCTTTCTTT
TRBJ1-1 | TRBV12-3/TRBV12-4 | - | - | CASHTDMNTEAFF | TGTGCCAGCCATACAGATATGAACACTGAAGCTTTCTTT
TRBJ1-2 | TRBV28 | - | - | CASSLSGVFANYGYTF | TGTGCCAGCAGCTTATCGGGGGTGTTCGCTAACTATGGCTACACCTTC
TRBJ1-6 | TRBV28 | - | - | CASSLWAGIDNSPLHF | TGTGCCAGCAGTTTATGGGCCGGAATAGATAATTCACCCCTCCACTTT
TRBJ1-1 | TRBV29-1 | - | - | CSSATGGANTEAFF | TGCAGCTCCGCGACAGGCGGTGCGAACACTGAAGCTTTCTTT
TRBJ1-4 | TRBV5-1 | - | - | CASSLWGNEKLFF | TGCGCCAGCAGCTTGTGGGGTAATGAAAAACTGTTTTTT
TRBJ2-7 | TRBV28 | TRBD1 | - | CASSLAPGTGSYEQYF | TGTGCCAGCAGTTTAGCCCCCGGGACAGGGTCCTACGAGCAGTACTTC
TRBJ1-2 | TRBV4-3 | TRBD1 | - | CASSQWGTGKTYGYTF | TGCGCCAGCAGCCAATGGGGGACAGGGAAGACCTATGGCTACACCTTC
TRBJ2-5 | TRBV11-3 | TRBD1 | - | CASSFTGTEETQYF | TGTGCCAGCAGCTTTACCGGGACAGAAGAGACCCAGTACTTC
TRBJ1-6 | TRBV6-4 | - | - | CASSDSLNSPLHF | TGTGCCAGCAGTGACTCCCTTAATTCACCCCTCCACTTT
TRBJ1-2 | TRBV30 | - | - | CAWSVDYGYTF | TGTGCCTGGAGTGTGGACTATGGCTACACCTTC
TRBJ1-5 | TRBV28 | - | - | CASSTDQPQHF | TGTGCCAGCAGTACAGATCAGCCCCAGCATTTT
TRBJ1-4 | TRBV7-9 | - | few | CASSKEGTTNEKLFF | TGTGCCAGCAGCAAAGAAGGGACAACTAATGAAAAACTGTTTTTT
TRBJ1-3 | TRBV9 | TRBD1 | - | CASSSRDRISGNTIYF | TGTGCCAGCAGCTCTAGGGACAGGATCTCTGGAAACACCATATATTTT
TRBJ1-2 | TRBV7-3 | TRBD1 | few | CASSPGGGYGYTF | TGTGCCAGCAGCCCAGGGGGCGGCTATGGCTACACCTTC
TRBJ1-2 | TRBV28 | - | few | CASSDSSLSRTYGYTF | TGTGCCAGCAGCGACAGTTCGTTGTCGCGAACTTATGGCTACACCTTC
TRBJ1-2 | TRBV19 | TRBD1 | - | CASQFGGDRVYGYTF | TGTGCCAGCCAATTCGGCGGAGACAGGGTATATGGCTACACCTTC
TRBJ1-1 | TRBV5-1 | TRBD1 | - | CASSLVTGANTEAFF | TGCGCCAGCAGCTTGGTTACAGGGGCGAACACTGAAGCTTTCTTT
TRBJ1-2 | TRBV6-2/TRBV6-3 | TRBD1 | - | CASSSTGFLGYTF | TGTGCCAGCAGCTCGACAGGGTTCCTAGGCTACACCTTC
TRBJ1-4 | TRBV7-9 | - | - | CASSADSHEKLFF | TGTGCCAGCAGCGCCGACAGTCATGAAAAACTGTTTTTT
TRBJ2-7 | TRBV7-3 | - | - | CASSLMGTTSTYEQYF | TGTGCCAGCAGCTTAATGGGGACAACATCGACGTACGAGCAGTACTTC
TRBJ2-2 | TRBV3-1/TRBV3-2 | TRBD1 | - | CASSRDRNTGELFF | TGTGCCAGCAGCCGGGACAGGAACACCGGGGAGCTGTTTTTT
TRBJ2-1 | TRBV7-2 | - | - | CASTPTYRSYNEQFF | TGTGCCAGCACCCCGACGTACCGCTCCTACAATGAGCAGTTCTTC
TRBJ2-3 | TRBV4-1 | - | few | CASSQTTDTQYF | TGCGCCAGCAGCCAAACGACAGATACGCAGTATTTT
TRBJ1-2 | TRBV9 | - | - | CASSVGLAGESGYTF | TGTGCCAGCAGCGTAGGGCTGGCAGGGGAAAGTGGCTACACCTTC
TRBJ2-2 | TRBV19 | TRBD2 | - | CASSLGSGTGELFF | TGTGCCAGTAGTCTAGGTAGCGGGACCGGGGAGCTGTTTTTT
TRBJ1-1 | TRBV20-1 | - | few | CSATKATEAFF | TGCAGTGCCACCAAAGCCACTGAAGCTTTCTTT
TRBJ2-7 | TRBV25-1 | - | - | CASRMGGTHYEQYF | TGTGCCAGCAGGATGGGGGGGACACACTACGAGCAGTACTTC
TRBJ1-5 | TRBV28 | - | once | CASKLGRGRAYQPQHF | TGTGCCAGCAAGCTCGGGAGGGGCCGGGCTTATCAGCCCCAGCATTTT
TRBJ1-1 | TRBV29-1 | - | - | CSVNLQGFRTEAFF | TGCAGCGTCAACCTCCAGGGGTTTAGGACTGAAGCTTTCTTT
TRBJ1-1 | TRBV6-2/TRBV6-3 | - | - | CASSTQGRTFF | TGTGCCAGCAGTACACAGGGTAGAACTTTCTTT
TRBJ2-5 | TRBV29-1 | - | once | CSVEDSRETQYF | TGCAGCGTTGAAGATTCACGGGAGACCCAGTACTTC